The rows below give T cell receptor beta chains drawn from one sample of a study of human thymus T cells. Profiled with immunoSEQ multiplex PCR; TCRdb holds only in-frame clones, not every one. The sample includes about 130,000 clones, just under 95% seen only once; the top ten take roughly 0.024%. What was sequenced was thymus tissue. The receptors were sampled from a boy less than two years old with a congenital heart defect but otherwise immunologically healthy. CDR3s include the opening cysteine and the closing phenylalanine or tryptophan. A D gene is named only where the DNA matches it firmly. The size of a clone is reported for some rows only, either as once, few or many, or as a class for expanded clones.

CDR3aa: CASSRGGPTEAFF; CDR3nt: TGTGCCAGCAGCCGGGGTGGACCCACTGAAGCTTTCTTT; abundance: -; j_gene: TRBJ1-1; v_gene: TRBV6-5; d_gene: -
CDR3aa: CATSRASSGNEQFF; CDR3nt: TGTGCCACCAGCAGAGCGTCTAGTGGCAATGAGCAGTTCTTC; abundance: -; j_gene: TRBJ2-1; v_gene: TRBV15; d_gene: -
CDR3aa: CASSPKTSGEYEQFF; CDR3nt: TGTGCCAGCAGCCCTAAGACGAGCGGGGAGTATGAGCAGTTCTTC; abundance: -; j_gene: TRBJ2-1; v_gene: TRBV7-2; d_gene: TRBD2
CDR3aa: CASSSFLAGGSIAKNIQYF; CDR3nt: TGCGCCAGCAGCTCTTTTCTAGCGGGGGGGTCAATAGCCAAAAACATTCAGTACTTC; abundance: -; j_gene: TRBJ2-4; v_gene: TRBV4-3; d_gene: TRBD2
CDR3aa: CAWNRLYGYTF; CDR3nt: TGTGCCTGGAACAGGCTCTATGGCTACACCTTC; abundance: few; j_gene: TRBJ1-2; v_gene: TRBV30; d_gene: -
CDR3aa: CASSEAKEGPKDTGELFF; CDR3nt: TGTGCCAGCAGTGAAGCTAAGGAGGGACCCAAAGACACCGGGGAGCTGTTTTTT; abundance: -; j_gene: TRBJ2-2; v_gene: TRBV6-1; d_gene: -
CDR3aa: CSVRQATNEKLFF; CDR3nt: TGCAGCGTTAGACAAGCAACTAATGAAAAACTGTTTTTT; abundance: -; j_gene: TRBJ1-4; v_gene: TRBV29-1; d_gene: -
CDR3aa: CASSGRNQRGGYNEQFF; CDR3nt: TGTGCCAGCAGCGGGCGCAACCAGCGGGGGGGTTACAATGAGCAGTTCTTC; abundance: -; j_gene: TRBJ2-1; v_gene: TRBV11-2; d_gene: TRBD2
CDR3aa: CASSLAAGTGELFF; CDR3nt: TGTGCCAGCAGCTTAGCTGCAGGGACCGGGGAGCTGTTTTTT; abundance: -; j_gene: TRBJ2-2; v_gene: TRBV7-2; d_gene: -
CDR3aa: CASSQLATGISYEQYF; CDR3nt: TGCGCCAGCAGCCAGCTCGCGACAGGGATCTCCTACGAGCAGTACTTC; abundance: once; j_gene: TRBJ2-7; v_gene: TRBV4-3; d_gene: TRBD1
CDR3aa: CAISGHVSGANVLTF; CDR3nt: TGTGCCATCAGTGGACACGTCTCTGGGGCCAACGTCCTGACTTTC; abundance: -; j_gene: TRBJ2-6; v_gene: TRBV10-3; d_gene: -
CDR3aa: CASSQDWTVRAVDTQYF; CDR3nt: TGCGCCAGCAGCCAAGATTGGACGGTTCGGGCGGTAGATACGCAGTATTTT; abundance: -; j_gene: TRBJ2-3; v_gene: TRBV4-3; d_gene: -
CDR3aa: CAWSLRRGGGETQYF; CDR3nt: TGTGCCTGGAGTCTTCGTAGGGGAGGCGGGGAGACCCAGTACTTC; abundance: -; j_gene: TRBJ2-5; v_gene: TRBV30; d_gene: -
CDR3aa: CASSIAGTLSSYEQYF; CDR3nt: TGTGCCAGCAGCATTGCCGGGACTTTGAGCTCCTACGAGCAGTACTTC; abundance: -; j_gene: TRBJ2-7; v_gene: TRBV21-1; d_gene: -
CDR3aa: CASSPDPTGNRSPLHF; CDR3nt: TGTGCCAGCAGCCCCGACCCGACAGGGAATCGTTCACCCCTCCACTTT; abundance: -; j_gene: TRBJ1-6; v_gene: TRBV9; d_gene: TRBD1
CDR3aa: CASSFEAPTGEQYF; CDR3nt: TGTGCCAGCAGCTTTGAGGCCCCAACGGGCGAGCAGTACTTC; abundance: -; j_gene: TRBJ2-7; v_gene: TRBV7-9; d_gene: -
CDR3aa: CASSVGGGAFF; CDR3nt: TGTGCCAGCAGCGTAGGGGGGGGAGCTTTCTTT; abundance: -; j_gene: TRBJ1-1; v_gene: TRBV6-6; d_gene: -
CDR3aa: CASSQAWVGRSNQPQHF; CDR3nt: TGCGCCAGCAGCCAAGCTTGGGTCGGACGGTCCAATCAGCCCCAGCATTTT; abundance: -; j_gene: TRBJ1-5; v_gene: TRBV4-1; d_gene: -
CDR3aa: CASSPSDRNTEAFF; CDR3nt: TGCGCCAGCAGCCCTTCGGACAGGAACACTGAAGCTTTCTTT; abundance: -; j_gene: TRBJ1-1; v_gene: TRBV5-1; d_gene: -
CDR3aa: CASSFMLSYEQYF; CDR3nt: TGTGCCAGCAGCTTCATGCTCAGTTACGAGCAGTACTTC; abundance: -; j_gene: TRBJ2-7; v_gene: TRBV7-2; d_gene: -
CDR3aa: CSVEQGEGRGLEQYF; CDR3nt: TGCAGCGTTGAGCAGGGGGAAGGCAGGGGGCTCGAGCAGTACTTC; abundance: -; j_gene: TRBJ2-7; v_gene: TRBV29-1; d_gene: TRBD1
CDR3aa: CASSVPGGGNYEQYF; CDR3nt: TGTGCCAGCAGCGTCCCCGGGGGGGGAAACTACGAGCAGTACTTC; abundance: -; j_gene: TRBJ2-7; v_gene: TRBV6-6; d_gene: TRBD2
CDR3aa: CASRTGTGNTEAFF; CDR3nt: TGTGCCAGCAGGACCGGGACAGGGAACACTGAAGCTTTCTTT; abundance: -; j_gene: TRBJ1-1; v_gene: TRBV5-5; d_gene: TRBD1
CDR3aa: CASSPGQTYGYTF; CDR3nt: TGTGCCAGCAGCCCTGGACAGACCTATGGCTACACCTTC; abundance: -; j_gene: TRBJ1-2; v_gene: TRBV7-9; d_gene: -
CDR3aa: CAWSAARKRITEAFF; CDR3nt: TGTGCCTGGAGTGCCGCCCGAAAGAGGATCACTGAAGCTTTCTTT; abundance: -; j_gene: TRBJ1-1; v_gene: TRBV30; d_gene: -
CDR3aa: CAISEGGSPEAFF; CDR3nt: TGTGCCATCAGTGAGGGGGGTTCCCCTGAAGCTTTCTTT; abundance: -; j_gene: TRBJ1-1; v_gene: TRBV10-3; d_gene: -
CDR3aa: CASSLGDRMNTEAFF; CDR3nt: TGTGCCAGCAGCTTAGGAGACCGAATGAACACTGAAGCTTTCTTT; abundance: -; j_gene: TRBJ1-1; v_gene: TRBV7-2; d_gene: -
CDR3aa: CASSSTSGGPSYEQYF; CDR3nt: TGTGCCAGCAGCTCCACTAGCGGGGGCCCTTCCTACGAGCAGTACTTC; abundance: -; j_gene: TRBJ2-7; v_gene: TRBV5-8; d_gene: TRBD2
CDR3aa: CASSQDPKQSGRPGRSSYEQYF; CDR3nt: TGCGCCAGCAGCCAAGATCCGAAGCAATCCGGCAGACCGGGCCGTTCCTCCTACGAGCAGTACTTC; abundance: -; j_gene: TRBJ2-7; v_gene: TRBV4-1; d_gene: -
CDR3aa: CASSQEGATDYNEQFF; CDR3nt: TGCGCCAGCAGCCAAGAGGGGGCGACAGACTACAATGAGCAGTTCTTC; abundance: -; j_gene: TRBJ2-1; v_gene: TRBV4-3; d_gene: -
CDR3aa: CASSFFGLDQPQHF; CDR3nt: TGTGCCAGCAGTTTTTTCGGCTTGGATCAGCCCCAGCATTTT; abundance: once; j_gene: TRBJ1-5; v_gene: TRBV28; d_gene: -
CDR3aa: CASIDGLEGSYEQYF; CDR3nt: TGTGCCAGCATTGACGGACTAGAGGGCTCCTACGAGCAGTACTTC; abundance: -; j_gene: TRBJ2-7; v_gene: TRBV6-1; d_gene: TRBD2
CDR3aa: CASSYSKGKNTEAFF; CDR3nt: TGTGCCAGCAGTTACTCGAAGGGGAAGAACACTGAAGCTTTCTTT; abundance: -; j_gene: TRBJ1-1; v_gene: TRBV6-5; d_gene: -
CDR3aa: CASSQEGTGRYF; CDR3nt: TGCGCCAGCAGCCAAGAGGGAACAGGTCGGTACTTC; abundance: -; j_gene: TRBJ2-7; v_gene: TRBV4-3; d_gene: -
CDR3aa: CASRRTGGPLGHLGLTEAFF; CDR3nt: TGTGCCAGCAGACGTACTGGGGGACCCCTGGGACACCTGGGGCTCACTGAAGCTTTCTTT; abundance: -; j_gene: TRBJ1-1; v_gene: TRBV9; d_gene: -
CDR3aa: CASSQGGEFYNEQFF; CDR3nt: TGTGCCAGCAGCCAAGGAGGAGAATTTTACAATGAGCAGTTCTTC; abundance: -; j_gene: TRBJ2-1; v_gene: TRBV14; d_gene: -
CDR3aa: CASSQDGSGTGELFF; CDR3nt: TGCGCCAGCAGCCAAGATGGCTCTGGTACCGGGGAGCTGTTTTTT; abundance: -; j_gene: TRBJ2-2; v_gene: TRBV4-3; d_gene: -
CDR3aa: CASAEQGAAKNIQYF; CDR3nt: TGTGCCAGTGCCGAACAGGGGGCGGCCAAAAACATTCAGTACTTC; abundance: -; j_gene: TRBJ2-4; v_gene: TRBV19; d_gene: TRBD1
CDR3aa: CASSSRSPLFQPQHF; CDR3nt: TGTGCCAGCAGCTCGCGGTCACCCCTTTTTCAGCCCCAGCATTTT; abundance: -; j_gene: TRBJ1-5; v_gene: TRBV28; d_gene: -
CDR3aa: CASRLSGGAGYGYTF; CDR3nt: TGTGCCAGTAGACTTTCAGGGGGCGCGGGCTATGGCTACACCTTC; abundance: -; j_gene: TRBJ1-2; v_gene: TRBV19; d_gene: TRBD1
CDR3aa: CASGTGTGYGYTF; CDR3nt: TGTGCCAGCGGGACCGGGACAGGGTATGGCTACACCTTC; abundance: -; j_gene: TRBJ1-2; v_gene: TRBV28; d_gene: TRBD1
CDR3aa: CASSIEGAAVQETQYF; CDR3nt: TGTGCCAGTAGTATAGAAGGAGCGGCAGTCCAAGAGACCCAGTACTTC; abundance: -; j_gene: TRBJ2-5; v_gene: TRBV19; d_gene: -
CDR3aa: CASSLLKKETQYF; CDR3nt: TGTGCCAGCAGTTTACTAAAGAAAGAGACCCAGTACTTC; abundance: -; j_gene: TRBJ2-5; v_gene: TRBV6-6; d_gene: -
CDR3aa: CASSRGPPLMSPLHF; CDR3nt: TGTGCCAGCAGTCGGGGACCTCCCCTAATGTCACCCCTCCACTTT; abundance: -; j_gene: TRBJ1-6; v_gene: TRBV27; d_gene: -
CDR3aa: CASSLLLLRANYGYTF; CDR3nt: TGTGCCAGCAGTTTACTCCTACTCCGAGCTAACTATGGCTACACCTTC; abundance: -; j_gene: TRBJ1-2; v_gene: TRBV28; d_gene: -
CDR3aa: CASSLEGEKLFF; CDR3nt: TGTGCCAGCAGCTTAGAAGGGGAAAAACTGTTTTTT; abundance: -; j_gene: TRBJ1-4; v_gene: TRBV7-2; d_gene: -
CDR3aa: CASSLGRFYGYTF; CDR3nt: TGTGCCAGCAGCTTGGGGAGGTTTTATGGCTACACCTTC; abundance: -; j_gene: TRBJ1-2; v_gene: TRBV5-7; d_gene: -
CDR3aa: CASSLPRDRGSYEQYF; CDR3nt: TGTGCCAGCTCACTACCCCGGGACAGGGGATCGTACGAGCAGTACTTC; abundance: -; j_gene: TRBJ2-7; v_gene: TRBV18; d_gene: TRBD1